These 5 T cell receptor beta chains were all obtained from the same sample, sequenced in a study of blood T cell repertoires in COVID-19. TCRdb's copy holds only in-frame clones and misses some; the assay was immunoSEQ multiplex PCR. The repertoire holds under 95,000 clones, with roughly 82% as singletons. Material: peripheral blood. The receptors shown here come from a woman at least 80 years old with acute or convalescent COVID-19.

The rearrangement links TRBV5-1 to TRBJ1-5; D is perhaps TRBD1 (6 bases). V dropped 4 bases and J dropped 8 bases, with 16 bases sitting between them. The CDR3 loop spans 14 amino acids. Looked up from germline, CDR1 is SGHRS and CDR2 is YFSETQ. In DNA, the CDR3 is TGCGCCAGCAGCCCTGGGACACCGTGGGAGCCCCAGCATTTT. The encoded protein is CASSPGTPWEPQHF. Drawing the rest from reference TRBV5-1 and TRBJ1-5, the complete variable domain is KAGVTQTPRYLIKTRGQQVTLSCSPISGHRSVSWYQQTPGQGLQFLFEYFSETQRNKGNFPGRFSGRQFSNSRSEMNVSTLELGDSALYLCASSPGTPWEPQHFGDGTRLSIL.

There are a few counts of this clone. This chain uses TRBV5-6 with TRBJ1-1; TRBD1 is a possible D gene (5 bases). V gave up 4 bases and J gave up 0 bases, with 13 bases separating them. In germline, CDR1 is SGHDT, CDR2 YYEEEE. The CDR3 extends over 15 amino acids. The chain's CDR3 is CASSPAGGMNTEAFF. The CDR3 coding sequence is TGTGCCAGCAGCCCTGCCGGGGGAATGAACACTGAAGCTTTCTTT.

This chain links TRBV27 with TRBJ2-3; 7 bases are a match to TRBD2. The germline V gene encodes CDR1 MNHEY and CDR2 SMNVEV (reference sequence). The V and J ends lost 5 bases and 2 bases, in that order; junction bases with no gene match: 10. This CDR3 is built from 16 residues. The CDR3: CASSVGLEGVTDTQYF. The CDR3 DNA reads as TGTGCCAGCAGTGTCGGACTAGAAGGGGTCACAGATACGCAGTATTTT.

The chain has TRBV15 and TRBJ2-3; 12 bases match TRBD2. Germline CDR1 and CDR2: LNHNV and YYDKDF (reference sequence). J gave up 5 bases and V 0 bases, and 12 bases lay outside the gene matches. CDR3 length: 19 amino acids. CDR3 DNA sequence: TGTGCCACCAGCAGAGATTTGCCCCAGCTAGCGGGGGGGCAAGATACGCAGTATTTT. Its translation is CATSRDLPQLAGGQDTQYF.

The chain joins TRBV5-1 to TRBJ2-7; 9 positions match TRBD1. V dropped 2 bases and J dropped 5; count of bases not matched to a gene: 2. Germline loops: CDR1 SGHRS, CDR2 YFSETQ. The CDR3 runs to 13 residues. The CDR3 nucleotides read TGCGCCAGCAGCTTACAGGGGGCGAACGAGCAGTACTTC. Protein: CASSLQGANEQYF.